A single sample is the source of the 26 T cell receptor beta chains below, sequenced in a study of blood T cells in healthy people across ages. Through a sample-barcoded 5' primer and a J-beta primer mix, a second PCR was run for roughly 7 to 12 cycles. One entry per CDR3 protein results from TCRdb running MiXCR on the 5' RACE reads. The table has about 730,000 distinct CDR3 sequences, 40% to 45% seen once. The sample consisted of blood. The receptors come from a woman in her fifties or sixties in good health.

The V call is TRBV6-2 or TRBV6-3, the J call TRBJ1-6; the D gene is possibly TRBD1 (6 bases). The CDR3 totals 14 residues. Germline lookup yields CDR1 MNHEY and CDR2 SVGEGT. Trimming removed 2 bases from V and 13 bases from J, with 15 bases in between. The CDR3 bases are TGTGCCAGCAGTTACGCGTCGGACAGCCAGCCCCTCCACTTT. Its translation is CASSYASDSQPLHF.

As regards this clonotype: A much larger clone sits a single nucleotide away, making a read error possible. The V and J genes are TRBV29-1 and TRBJ2-1; 7 bases are shared with TRBD1. CDR3 length: 11 residues. Germline V gene data show CDR1 as SQVTM and CDR2 as ANQGSEA. V trimming: 6 bases; J trimming: 10 bases; junction bases outside the gene matches: 6. The CDR3 reads CSVGQLYEQFF. The DNA of the CDR3 is TGCAGCGTGGGACAGCTCTACGAGCAGTTCTTC.

The chain has TRBV11-3 and TRBJ1-1; D is unresolved. The CDR3 spans 13 residues. The V gene's germline CDR1 is SGHNT and CDR2 YENEEA. Trimming took 4 bases from V and 3 from J, leaving 9 bases between them. In DNA, the CDR3 is TGTGCCAGCAGCTATCAAAGGGACACTGAAGCTTTCTTT. This encodes CASSYQRDTEAFF.

This clonotype was observed a few times. CDR3 DNA sequence: TGTGCCAGCAGCCAAGATTCGACCAGGGGGAACACTGAAGCTTTCTTT. This sequence encodes CASSQDSTRGNTEAFF. The V gene is TRBV4-2, the J gene TRBJ1-1, with D perhaps TRBD1 (6 bases). Trimming pared 0 bases from V and 1 base from J, leaving 12 bases between. The CDR3 runs 16 residues. The germline V gene has CDR1 LGHNA and CDR2 YNFKEQ.

This clonotype was observed once. CDR3 region: CASSTHPDTQYF. As DNA, the CDR3 is TGTGCCAGCAGCACACATCCCGATACGCAGTATTTT. V is TRBV7-2 and J is TRBJ2-3; D is uncertain. This CDR3 has 12 residues. The V end lost 5 bases, the J end lost 6 bases, and 9 bases lay between the germline ends. Per germline, CDR1 SGHTA and CDR2 FQGNSA.

This clonotype was seen ten or more times. This chain links TRBV7-2 with TRBJ1-6; D call uncertain. CDR1 is SGHTA and CDR2 is FQGNSA in the germline V gene. V was clipped by 3 bases and J by 0 bases, with 15 bases between them. The CDR3 is 18 residues long. As DNA, the CDR3 is TGTGCCAGCAGCTTGGATGCGACGGCGAGCTCCTATAATTCACCCCTCCACTTT. Translation gives CASSLDATASSYNSPLHF.

The V call is TRBV20-1, the J call TRBJ2-7; perhaps D is TRBD1 or TRBD2 (5 bases each). The CDR3 sequence is 11 residues long. Trimming pared 6 bases from V and 3 bases from J, leaving 9 bases between. Germline-derived CDR1 and CDR2 are DFQATT and SNEGSKA (reference sequence). The CDR3, as DNA: TGCAGTGCAGGGACGAACTACGAGCAGTACTTC. Encoded protein: CSAGTNYEQYF.

In regard to this clonotype: Germline and junction disagree at one end, which may indicate a read error. The rearrangement uses TRBV18 and TRBJ2-5; TRBD1 or TRBD2 may be the D gene (5 bases each). Germline CDR1 is KGHSH and CDR2 is LQKENI. The CDR3 is 15 residues long. The CDR3 nucleotides read TGTGCCGGCTCACCACAAAGGGACCTCCAAGAGACCCAGTACTTC. Protein sequence: CAGSPQRDLQETQYF.

On this clonotype itself: Compared with germline, one end of the junction differs, possibly owing to a read error. This chain joins TRBV20-1 and TRBJ2-5; D uncertain. The germline V gene has CDR1 DFQATT and CDR2 SNEGSKA (reference sequence). CDR3 size: 11 residues. The CDR3: CSAGDLHEQYF. DNA of the CDR3: TGCAGTGCTGGAGACCTCCATGAGCAGTACTTC.

As regards this clonotype: Relative to the germline gene, one junction end is altered; a read error may explain this. The chain joins TRBV10-3 to TRBJ2-5, with a tentative D call TRBD2 (5 bases). CDR3 length: 15 amino acids. Germline CDR1 reads ENHRY; CDR2 reads SYGVKD. DNA for the CDR3: TGTGCCATCAGTGAGGGACTCCAACGACAAGAGACCCTGTACTTC. It translates to CAISEGLQRQETLYF.

This clonotype was counted between two and nine times. V and J are TRBV7-9 and TRBJ1-3; D is unclear. The germline V gene has CDR1 SEHNR and CDR2 FQNEAQ (reference sequence). V was cut by 10 bases and J by 0 bases, with 13 bases left in between. The CDR3 spans 14 residues. The chain's CDR3 is CATERLSSGNTIYF. The CDR3 coding sequence is TGTGCCACCGAAAGACTCTCCTCTGGAAACACCATATATTTT. The full variable domain, its missing parts supplied by reference TRBV7-9 and TRBJ1-3, is DTGVSQNPRHKITKRGQNVTFRCDPISEHNRLYWYRQTLGQGPEFLTYFQNEAQLEKSRLLSDRFSAERPKGSFSTLEIQRTEQGDSAMYLCATERLSSGNTIYFGEGSWLTVV.

The chain joins TRBV6-5 to TRBJ2-5, with 10 bases aligning to TRBD2. Germline lookup yields CDR1 MNHEY and CDR2 SVGAGI. Germline trimming cut 8 bases from V and 11 bases from J; bases unmatched to any gene: 17. The CDR3 has 15 amino acids. This chain's CDR3 is CASALLAGDYNEQYF. CDR3 DNA: TGTGCCAGCGCCCTCCTAGCGGGAGACTACAATGAGCAGTACTTC.

This clonotype was counted ten times or more. J is TRBJ2-1 and V is TRBV12-3 or TRBV12-4, with TRBD2 matching 11 bases. The CDR3 loop spans 15 amino acids. J lost 6 bases, V lost 3 bases, and 4 bases had no gene match. The DNA for the CDR3 is TGTGCCAGCAGTTTCTCCGGGACTAGCGGCAATGAGCAGTTCTTC. The encoded protein is CASSFSGTSGNEQFF.

This rearrangement joins TRBV11-1 to TRBJ2-2, with 7 bases that match TRBD1. Germline V gives CDR1 SGHAT, CDR2 FQDESV (reference sequence). The CDR3 covers 15 residues. Trimming cost V 1 base and J 7 bases; bases outside gene matches: 6. CDR3 DNA: TGTGCCAGCAGCTTAGGCGCAGGGGGAGACGGGGAGCTGTTTTTT. Residues: CASSLGAGGDGELFF.

The chain carries TRBV29-1 and TRBJ1-5, with 8 positions matching TRBD1. Germline V gives CDR1 SQVTM, CDR2 ANQGSEA. The CDR3 sequence is 14 residues long. Trimming removed 6 bases from V and 2 bases from J; junction bases left unmatched: 6. CDR3: CSVATGGGNQPQHF. The DNA for the CDR3 is TGCAGCGTAGCTACAGGGGGTGGCAATCAGCCCCAGCATTTT.

The chain has TRBV3-1 and TRBJ1-2, with D possibly matching TRBD1 (6 bases). This CDR3 is 16 amino acids long. Per germline, CDR1 LGHDT and CDR2 YNNKEL (reference sequence). The V end was cut by 3 bases, the J end by 4 bases, with 18 bases between. CDR3 loop: CASSHRQASTFYGYTF. Here the CDR3 DNA reads TGTGCCAGCAGCCACAGACAGGCCTCCACTTTCTATGGCTACACCTTC.

This clonotype is a singleton in its sample. The J gene is TRBJ2-4, the V gene TRBV5-8; no reliable D call. V was trimmed by 1 base and J by 6 bases, leaving 8 bases between them. The CDR3 has 13 residues. From germline, CDR1 is SGHTS and CDR2 YDEGEE. The CDR3 sequence: CASSLRPTNIQYF. As DNA, the CDR3 is TGTGCCAGCAGCTTGAGGCCCACAAACATTCAGTACTTC.

This clonotype has a single count. An end of the junction does not agree with germline; a read error may underlie this. The CDR3 sequence is CAGSPMTDGTAQETQYF. DNA for the CDR3: TGTGCCGGCAGCCCCATGACGGACGGGACGGCACAAGAGACCCAGTACTTC. V gene TRBV7-2 combines with J gene TRBJ2-5; tentatively, D is TRBD1 or TRBD2 (5 bases each). In germline, CDR1 is SGHTA, CDR2 FQGNSA. The CDR3 is 17 amino acids.

This clonotype was found a few times. The chain uses TRBV3-1 and TRBJ2-5, with D hard to call. From germline, CDR1 is LGHDT and CDR2 YNNKEL (reference sequence). This CDR3 is 14 amino acids long. Trimming left V 0 bases short and J 2 bases short, with 7 bases between. In nucleotides, the CDR3 is TGTGCCAGCAGCCAAGAAGGTCTTCAAGAGACCCAGTACTTC. Translated: CASSQEGLQETQYF.

This clonotype was found a few times. The genes are TRBV6-5 and TRBJ2-5; no reliable D call. Matching the DNA end better, TRBJ2-7 makes the J call doubtful. Germline loops: CDR1 MNHEY, CDR2 SVGAGI. The CDR3 spans 13 residues. CDR3 protein: CASTKPPGNEQYF. CDR3 nucleotides: TGTGCCAGCACCAAGCCTCCCGGTAACGAGCAGTACTTC.

The chain is built from TRBV7-9 and TRBJ2-1; TRBD1 matches at 9 bases. Germline V gene data show CDR1 as SEHNR and CDR2 as FQNEAQ (reference sequence). V gave up 6 bases and J gave up 4 bases; unmatched junction bases: 7. CDR3 length: 15 residues. For the CDR3, the DNA is TGTGCCAGCAGTTTGGGGACAGGGCGGTACAATGAGCAGTTCTTC. It codes for CASSLGTGRYNEQFF.

The chain is built from TRBV20-1 and TRBJ1-5, with TRBD1 identical over 8 bases. Germline V lookup: CDR1 DFQATT, CDR2 SNEGSKA (reference sequence). Losses at the gene ends were 7 bases for V and 2 bases for J; bases not matched to a gene: 4. The CDR3 totals 13 residues. Here the CDR3 reads CSVTGGGNQPQHF. The CDR3 bases are TGCAGTGTCACAGGGGGTGGCAATCAGCCCCAGCATTTT.

The V call is TRBV10-1, the J call TRBJ2-3; D not certain. Germline CDR1 is WNHNN and CDR2 is SYGVQD (reference sequence). Trimming removed 8 bases from V and 6 bases from J, with 15 bases in between. This CDR3 is built from 13 residues. Here the CDR3 DNA reads TGCGCCAGCTCTGAAGCCCTCGAGGATACGCAGTATTTT. The encoded protein is CASSEALEDTQYF.

A word on this clonotype: A much larger clone differs by one base, so this may be a read error. V gene TRBV24-1 combines with J gene TRBJ2-7, with D possibly being TRBD2 (6 bases). V gave up 7 bases and J gave up 7 bases, with 22 bases separating them. This CDR3 region has 15 residues. The germline CDR1 and CDR2 sequences are KGHDR and SFDVKD. The CDR3 reads CATRPTDGTYNEQYF. The CDR3 region has the DNA TGTGCCACCAGACCCACTGATGGGACTTACAATGAGCAGTACTTC.

This chain connects TRBV7-2 to TRBJ2-7; unclear D gene. The last part of the DNA fits TRBJ2-5 better; the J call may be wrong. This CDR3 region has 10 residues. Germline-derived CDR1 and CDR2 are SGHTA and FQGNSA. The CDR3 DNA reads TGTGCCGCTATCTCGGAGACCCAGTACTTC. It yields the protein CAAISETQYF.

This clonotype occurred a few times. V is TRBV29-1 and J is TRBJ2-3; the D is unclear. CDR3 length: 14 residues. Germline CDR1 and CDR2: SQVTM and ANQGSEA. Trimming took off 6 bases at V and 1 base at J, with 14 bases between the two ends. Written as DNA, the CDR3 is TGCAGCGTCGCGCAAAATGGGGGCACAGATACGCAGTATTTT. Translating gives CSVAQNGGTDTQYF.